One and the same sample provided the 24 T cell receptor beta chains below, sequenced in a study of shared T cell receptors in the human thymus. TCRdb's table, derived via immunoSEQ multiplex PCR, lists solely in-frame clones and lacks some. The sample lists under 850,000 clones, over 75% occurring once. Another study also made use of these data, one on human thymus T cells.

The sequencing input was thymocytes. Source of these receptors: a boy less than two years old with a congenital heart defect.

This rearrangement joins TRBV4-3 to TRBJ2-7; 10 bases match TRBD2. Germline V gives CDR1 LGHNA, CDR2 YSLEER. Germline trimming cut 4 bases from V and 3 bases from J; bases unmatched to any gene: 12. The CDR3 length is 17 residues. CDR3 in DNA: TGCGCCAGCAGCCTCAAGCGTAGCGGGAGGTTGTTCTACGAGCAGTACTTC. It encodes CASSLKRSGRLFYEQYF.

The V call is TRBV12-5, the J call TRBJ1-2; D not resolved. CDR1 and CDR2 (germline): LGHNT, FRNRAP. This CDR3 has 12 residues. V was cut by 6 bases and J by 4 bases, with 9 bases left in between. For the CDR3, the DNA is TGTGCTAGTGGCCCTCTCGGCTATGGCTACACCTTC. Translating gives CASGPLGYGYTF.

The chain combines TRBV18 with TRBJ1-1, with a weak D call TRBD1 (6 bases). The ends were cut back, 3 bases at V and 3 bases at J, with 17 bases in the middle. Germline values: CDR1 KGHSH, CDR2 LQKENI. The length of the CDR3 is 16 residues. The CDR3 region is CASSPPGRGADTEAFF. The CDR3 DNA follows: TGTGCCAGCTCACCGCCGGGCAGGGGCGCAGACACTGAAGCTTTCTTT.

The V and J genes are TRBV18 and TRBJ2-1; TRBD2 might be the D (6 bases). V gave up 5 bases and J gave up 7 bases, with 18 bases separating them. The CDR3 is made up of 15 amino acids. The germline V gene has CDR1 KGHSH and CDR2 LQKENI. The DNA for the CDR3 is TGTGCCAGCTCATCGCGGGACTCCCGAGGTAATGAGCAGTTCTTC. Protein: CASSSRDSRGNEQFF.

This clone was counted a few times. The rearrangement joins TRBV4-3 to TRBJ2-7, with D possibly TRBD1 on 5 matching bases. Germline-derived CDR1 and CDR2 are LGHNA and YSLEER. The CDR3 is 17 amino acids. Trimming removed 1 base from V and 5 bases from J, with 21 bases in between. This CDR3 reads CASSQGQIVQGWNEQYF. CDR3 coding DNA: TGCGCCAGCAGCCAAGGTCAGATAGTCCAGGGTTGGAACGAGCAGTACTTC.

The chain couples TRBV7-9 to TRBJ2-7; 9 positions match TRBD2. The CDR3 has 14 residues. Germline V gene sequence: CDR1 SEHNR, CDR2 FQNEAQ (reference sequence). Germline trimming cut 1 base from V and 4 bases from J; bases unmatched to any gene: 2. CDR3 DNA sequence: TGTGCCAGCAGCTTAGGACTAGCGGTGTACGAGCAGTACTTC. It translates to CASSLGLAVYEQYF.

A note on this clone: The same CDR3 arises from other DNA sequences in this sample as well. The CDR3 coding sequence is TGTGCCAGCTCACCGGGTACAGGGAGCTACGAGCAGTACTTC. Residues: CASSPGTGSYEQYF. The chain joins TRBV18 to TRBJ2-7; possibly TRBD1 for D (6 bases). Trimming removed 3 bases at V and 3 bases at J, with 12 bases between. The germline V gene has CDR1 KGHSH and CDR2 LQKENI. CDR3 size: 14 residues.

The genes are TRBV10-3 and TRBJ2-1; 12 bases are a match to TRBD2. This CDR3 has 16 amino acids. Germline loops: CDR1 ENHRY, CDR2 SYGVKD. V trimming: 5 bases; J trimming: 3 bases; junction bases outside the gene matches: 5. CDR3 sequence reads: CAISNGLAGIYNEQFF. CDR3 bases: TGTGCCATCAGTAACGGACTAGCGGGAATCTACAATGAGCAGTTCTTC.

The chain couples TRBV7-9 to TRBJ2-7; a possible D gene is TRBD2 (5 bases). The germline V and J ends were trimmed by 4 bases and 5 bases, with 9 bases remaining between them. CDR1 is SEHNR and CDR2 is FQNEAQ in the germline V gene (reference sequence). The length of the CDR3 is 12 residues. CDR3 amino acids: CASSSEVDEQYF. The CDR3 bases are TGTGCCAGCAGCTCGGAGGTGGACGAGCAGTACTTC. Together with reference TRBV7-9 and TRBJ2-7, the CDR3 gives the full variable domain: DTGVSQNPRHKITKRGQNVTFRCDPISEHNRLYWYRQTLGQGPEFLTYFQNEAQLEKSRLLSDRFSAERPKGSFSTLEIQRTEQGDSAMYLCASSSEVDEQYFGPGTRLTVT.

Only one count was recorded for this clone. The chain couples TRBV5-1 to TRBJ1-4, with 10 bases lining up with TRBD1. The CDR3 consists of 16 residues. Germline CDR1 reads SGHRS; CDR2 reads YFSETQ. With 4 bases clipped from V and 3 bases from J, the junction kept 6 bases outside the gene matches. The CDR3 coding sequence is TGCGCCAGCAGCCCTCGACAGGGGGCCGCTAATGAAAAACTGTTTTTT. Translated: CASSPRQGAANEKLFF.

This chain uses TRBV19 with TRBJ1-2, with 7 bases lining up with TRBD1. J was trimmed by 5 bases and V by 3 bases; bases with no gene match: 6. The CDR3 totals 14 residues. The germline gives CDR1 LNHDA, CDR2 SQIVND (reference sequence). The CDR3 nucleotides read TGTGCCAGTAGTATCGGGCCGACAGGGTATGGCTACACCTTC. Protein: CASSIGPTGYGYTF. Looking up the rest from reference TRBV19 and TRBJ1-2 gives the full variable domain: DGGITQSPKYLFRKEGQNVTLSCEQNLNHDAMYWYRQDPGQGLRLIYYSQIVNDFQKGDIAEGYSVSREKKESFPLTVTSAQKNPTAFYLCASSIGPTGYGYTFGSGTRLTVV.

This clone was observed a few times. The chain carries TRBV4-3 and TRBJ2-7, with 8 nucleotides matching TRBD1. CDR3 length: 15 amino acids. Trimming cost V 2 bases and J 5 bases; bases outside gene matches: 8. Germline V gene lookup returns CDR1 LGHNA and CDR2 YSLEER. The DNA for the CDR3 is TGCGCCAGCAGCCAACACCGGGACAGGTGCCACGAGCAGTACTTC. It yields the protein CASSQHRDRCHEQYF.

This chain links TRBV19 with TRBJ2-7, with D unclear. Germline V gene lookup returns CDR1 LNHDA and CDR2 SQIVND (reference sequence). The CDR3 is 13 amino acids. V lost 6 bases, J lost 6 bases, and 15 bases lay in between. CDR3 sequence: CASSRHGSSEQYF. CDR3 coding DNA: TGTGCCAGTAGCCGCCACGGGTCAAGCGAGCAGTACTTC.

The chain employs TRBV11-2 and TRBJ2-7; 12 bases line up with TRBD2. The V and J ends lost 4 bases and 3 bases, in that order; junction bases with no gene match: 13. The germline CDR1 and CDR2 sequences are SGHAT and FQNNGV. The CDR3 is made up of 18 amino acids. The CDR3 DNA is TGTGCCAGCAGCTCTCCAACGCGACTAGCGGGAGACCACTACGAGCAGTACTTC. It is translated as CASSSPTRLAGDHYEQYF. The complete variable domain, with remaining parts taken from reference TRBV11-2 and TRBJ2-7, reads EAGVAQSPRYKIIEKRQSVAFWCNPISGHATLYWYQQILGQGPKLLIQFQNNGVVDDSQLPKDRFSAERLKGVDSTLKIQPAKLEDSAVYLCASSSPTRLAGDHYEQYFGPGTRLTVT.

The V gene is TRBV15, the J gene TRBJ2-1; a weak D match, TRBD1 (6 bases). Germline CDR1 reads LNHNV; CDR2 reads YYDKDF (reference sequence). V was cut by 0 bases and J by 5 bases, with 14 bases left in between. The CDR3 sequence is 16 residues long. CDR3 region: CATSRDGGQGNNEQFF. The CDR3 DNA is TGTGCCACCAGCAGAGATGGGGGCCAAGGAAACAATGAGCAGTTCTTC.

The rearrangement joins TRBV27 to TRBJ1-2; 9 bases are a match to TRBD1. This CDR3 is 15 amino acids long. J was trimmed by 8 bases and V by 5 bases; bases with no gene match: 12. Per the germline V gene, CDR1 is MNHEY and CDR2 is SMNVEV (reference sequence). As DNA, the CDR3 is TGTGCCAGCAGTACCCCGGGACAGGGAAAGGGCGGCTACACCTTC. Translating it yields CASSTPGQGKGGYTF.

V gene TRBV4-3 combines with J gene TRBJ2-1; 10 positions agree with TRBD2. Trimming removed 1 base from V and 8 bases from J; junction bases left unmatched: 5. CDR1 and CDR2 (germline): LGHNA, YSLEER. This CDR3 spans 15 amino acids. The CDR3 loop is CASSQVLAGVYEQFF. CDR3 in DNA: TGCGCCAGCAGCCAAGTGCTAGCGGGAGTCTATGAGCAGTTCTTC.

This chain connects TRBV4-1 to TRBJ2-7, with a possible D match to TRBD2 (7 bases). V was shortened by 5 bases and J by 5 bases, with 16 bases between the two germline ends. Germline CDR1 is MGHRA and CDR2 is YSYEKL. The CDR3 runs to 14 residues. CDR3 sequence (DNA): TGCGCCAGCAGCTTGACGGGGGGCGCAGACGAGCAGTACTTC. Translating it yields CASSLTGGADEQYF.

This chain links TRBV5-1 with TRBJ2-1; possible D gene TRBD2, 5 bases. The CDR3 is 16 residues long. Germline CDR1 and CDR2: SGHRS and YFSETQ. V was cut by 0 bases and J by 4 bases, with 14 bases left in between. CDR3 loop: CASSLETGGSYNEQFF. CDR3 bases: TGCGCCAGCAGCTTGGAGACTGGAGGCAGTTACAATGAGCAGTTCTTC.

The chain links TRBV10-3 to TRBJ2-7; D is perhaps TRBD2 (6 bases). The germline CDR1 and CDR2 sequences are ENHRY and SYGVKD. The CDR3 totals 15 residues. The ends were cut back, 8 bases at V and 2 bases at J, with 19 bases in the middle. The CDR3 loop reads CAIRNSGYLTYEQYF. DNA for the CDR3: TGTGCCATCCGCAACAGCGGGTACCTTACCTACGAGCAGTACTTC.

The chain employs TRBV5-1 and TRBJ2-1; 8 bases fit TRBD2. V trimming: 4 bases; J trimming: 7 bases; junction bases outside the gene matches: 13. Germline assignment: CDR1 SGHRS and CDR2 YFSETQ. The CDR3 is 16 residues long. The CDR3 region is CASSPGWREESNEQFF. CDR3 DNA: TGCGCCAGCAGCCCGGGTTGGCGGGAGGAATCAAATGAGCAGTTCTTC.

The genes are TRBV5-1 and TRBJ2-1, with 9 nucleotides matching TRBD2. With V trimmed by 1 base and J by 6 bases, 8 bases remained unmatched. The CDR3 has 16 residues. Per the germline V gene, CDR1 is SGHRS and CDR2 is YFSETQ. The DNA for the CDR3 is TGCGCCAGCAGCTTGCCCAGCGGGAGGAGCCTCAATGAGCAGTTCTTC. Amino acids: CASSLPSGRSLNEQFF.

The chain recombines TRBV9 with TRBJ1-2; tentatively, D is TRBD1 (6 bases). V was clipped by 4 bases and J by 6 bases, with 19 bases between them. Per the germline V gene, CDR1 is SGDLS and CDR2 is YYNGEE. CDR3 size: 15 residues. For the CDR3, the DNA is TGTGCCAGCAGCCTATGGGGGGGCAGGGGAGATGGCTACACCTTC. Its translation: CASSLWGGRGDGYTF.

This chain connects TRBV7-9 to TRBJ2-7; a possible D gene is TRBD2 (5 bases). This CDR3 is 13 amino acids long. V lost 5 bases and J lost 3, with 11 bases in between. Germline CDR1 is SEHNR and CDR2 is FQNEAQ (reference sequence). CDR3 sequence (DNA): TGTGCCAGCAGCCCGGGAAGTGTCTACGAGCAGTACTTC. This gives the protein CASSPGSVYEQYF. The variable domain in full, with the rest retrieved from reference TRBV7-9 and TRBJ2-7, is DTGVSQNPRHKITKRGQNVTFRCDPISEHNRLYWYRQTLGQGPEFLTYFQNEAQLEKSRLLSDRFSAERPKGSFSTLEIQRTEQGDSAMYLCASSPGSVYEQYFGPGTRLTVT.